These T cell receptor beta chains were read from a single sample in a study of T cell responses to AZD1222 COVID-19 vaccine. Profiled with immunoSEQ multiplex PCR; TCRdb holds only in-frame clones, not every one. Of some 130,000 clones listed, about 89% are singletons. The material sequenced was peripheral blood, taken 28 days after the second AZD1222 dose. The origin of the receptors is an adult who received the AZD1222 COVID-19 vaccine. CDR3s include the opening cysteine and the closing phenylalanine or tryptophan. D genes are given only for firm matches.

TRBJ2-5	TRBV6-5	TRBD1	CASSRTGRQETQYF	TGTGCCTCCTCCCGGACAGGCCGCCAAGAGACCCAGTACTTC
TRBJ1-1	TRBV3-1/TRBV3-2	.	CASSQVVRANTEAFF	TGTGCCAGCAGCCAAGTTGTCAGGGCGAACACTGAAGCTTTCTTT
TRBJ1-2	TRBV18	.	CASSPASTDFNYGYTF	TGTGCCAGCTCACCAGCGTCGACAGATTTCAACTATGGCTACACCTTC
TRBJ1-6	TRBV5-8	.	CASSQGHDSPLHF	TGTGCCAGCAGCCAAGGACACGATTCACCCCTCCACTTT
TRBJ1-1	TRBV7-8	TRBD1	CASSLMLGQGNTEAFF	TGTGCCAGCAGCTTAATGTTGGGACAGGGGAACACTGAAGCTTTCTTT
TRBJ1-1	TRBV5-1	TRBD1	CASSPDRAITEAFF	TGCGCCAGCAGCCCCGACAGGGCTATCACTGAAGCTTTCTTT
TRBJ2-5	TRBV19	.	CASSSGVETQYF	TGTGCCAGTAGTAGTGGAGTAGAGACCCAGTACTTC
TRBJ1-1	TRBV5-8	.	CASSFSGHLNTEAFF	TGTGCCAGCAGCTTCTCGGGACACCTGAACACTGAAGCTTTCTTT
TRBJ2-2	TRBV6-2/TRBV6-3	.	CASSLNTGELFF	TGTGCCAGCAGTTTGAACACCGGGGAGCTGTTTTTT
TRBJ1-2	TRBV12-3/TRBV12-4	.	CASSLNSGYTF	TGTGCCAGCTCTTTAAACTCTGGCTACACCTTC